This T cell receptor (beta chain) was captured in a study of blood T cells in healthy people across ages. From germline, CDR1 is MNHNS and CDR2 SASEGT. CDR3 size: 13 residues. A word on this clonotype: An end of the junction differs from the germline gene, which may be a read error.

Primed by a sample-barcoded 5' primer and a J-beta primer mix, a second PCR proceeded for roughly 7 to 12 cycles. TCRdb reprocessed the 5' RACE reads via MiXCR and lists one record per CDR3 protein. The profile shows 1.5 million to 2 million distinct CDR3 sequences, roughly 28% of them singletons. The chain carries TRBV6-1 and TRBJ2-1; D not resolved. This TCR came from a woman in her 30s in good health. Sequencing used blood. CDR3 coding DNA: TGTGCCAGCAGAAGACTGGGTATGGATGAGCGGTTCTTC. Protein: CASRRLGMDERFF.